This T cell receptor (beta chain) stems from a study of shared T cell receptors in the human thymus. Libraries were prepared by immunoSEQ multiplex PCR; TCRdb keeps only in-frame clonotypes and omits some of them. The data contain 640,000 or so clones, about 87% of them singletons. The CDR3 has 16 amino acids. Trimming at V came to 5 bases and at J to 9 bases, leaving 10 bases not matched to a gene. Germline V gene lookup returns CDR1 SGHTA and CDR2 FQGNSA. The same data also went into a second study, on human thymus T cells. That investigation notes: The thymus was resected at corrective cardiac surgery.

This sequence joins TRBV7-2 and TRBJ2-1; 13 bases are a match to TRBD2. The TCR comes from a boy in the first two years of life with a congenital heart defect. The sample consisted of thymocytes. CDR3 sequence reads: CASSAPGLAGRGEQFF. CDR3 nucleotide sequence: TGTGCCAGCAGCGCCCCGGGACTAGCGGGAAGGGGTGAGCAGTTCTTC. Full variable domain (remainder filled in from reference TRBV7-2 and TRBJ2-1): GAGVSQSPSNKVTEKGKDVELRCDPISGHTALYWYRQSLGQGLEFLIYFQGNSAPDKSGLPSDRFSAERTGGSVSTLTIQRTQQEDSAVYLCASSAPGLAGRGEQFFGPGTRLTVL.